A single sample is the source of the 8 T cell receptor delta chains below, sequenced in a study of Vδ1+ human thymocytes. Findings and caveats of the study: Thymic TRG and TRD repertoires appeared highly polyclonal.

The template was reverse-transcribed extracted RNA. Multiplex PCR used pooled V-gene forward primers and a constant-region reverse primer to amplify CDR3s. TCRdb re-processed the multiplex PCR reads using CATT. This sample carries under 80,000 delta-chain clones, 30% to 40% of them seen once, and the ten largest clones take approximately 0.25%. The antigens of these receptors remain unknown. Specimen: Vdelta1+ gamma-delta thymocytes from the thymus. Subset: FACS-sorted CD3+ TCRalphabeta- TCRVdelta1+ TCRVdelta2- thymocytes. These receptors were obtained from a boy under two years old who had congenital heart surgery.

V is TRDV1 and J is TRDJ1; TRDD2 agrees at 9 bases. Germline V gene lookup returns CDR1 TSWWSYY and CDR2 QGS. With V trimmed by 9 bases and J by 0 bases, 26 bases remained unmatched. CDR3 length: 21 amino acids. CDR3 residues: CALLGDLPTASFRTHTDKLIF. CDR3 nucleotide sequence: TGTGCTCTCCTTGGGGACCTTCCTACGGCTTCTTTCCGAACCCACACCGATAAACTCATCTTT.

The rearrangement joins TRDV1 to TRDJ1; TRDD3 aligns across 12 bases. This CDR3 contains 21 residues. Germline V gives CDR1 TSWWSYY, CDR2 QGS. The J segment lost 0 bases and the V segment lost 0 bases, leaving 14 bases of the junction unmatched. The CDR3 here is CALGELGLMYWGILYTDKLIF. The CDR3 DNA follows: TGTGCTCTTGGGGAACTAGGTCTTATGTACTGGGGGATACTGTACACCGATAAACTCATCTTT.

About this clone: The limits of the CDR3 on the DNA are not certain, so only TCRdb's listed CDR3 is given. The rearrangement uses TRDV2 and TRDJ1; whether TRDD3, the table's D call, matches the DNA was not checked. The CDR3 is 19 amino acids in total, end residues counted. The germline gives CDR1 GEAIGNYY, CDR2 EKD. Here the CDR3 reads CATFWDWGLRNPVGDKLIF.

On this clone: At one of its ends the junction is not consistent with the germline gene, which may arise from a read error. This chain uses TRDV1 with TRDJ1; 9 bases fit TRDD2. The CDR3 is 17 amino acids. Per the germline V gene, CDR1 is TSWWSYY and CDR2 is QGS. CDR3 nucleotides: TGTGCTCTTGGAGAACCTACCTTCCTACCGTACACCGATAAACTCATCTTT. This translates into CALGEPTFLPYTDKLIF.

The V gene is TRDV1, the J gene TRDJ1; 13 bases agree with TRDD3. After removal of 1 base from V and 2 bases from J, the junction contained 19 bases not matched to a gene. In germline, CDR1 is TSWWSYY, CDR2 QGS. The CDR3 spans 22 residues. CDR3 coding DNA: TGTGCTCTTGGGGAACCTTCCCCCCGACCACTGGGGGATACGCGACGTACCGATAAACTCATCTTT. It codes for CALGEPSPRPLGDTRRTDKLIF.

The sample holds a few counts of this clone. The chain has TRDV1 and TRDJ1; 12 bases agree with TRDD3. The length of the CDR3 is 21 residues. Germline lookup yields CDR1 TSWWSYY and CDR2 QGS. The J segment lost 0 bases and the V segment lost 0 bases, leaving 14 bases of the junction unmatched. The CDR3 loop is CALGELFNALLGDTYTDKLIF. In nucleotides, the CDR3 is TGTGCTCTTGGGGAACTCTTCAACGCCTTACTGGGGGATACTTACACCGATAAACTCATCTTT.

This clone was seen a handful of times. An end of the junction differs from the germline gene, which may be a read error. At the DNA level, this CDR3 is encoded by other sequences in the same sample as well. The chain has TRDV2 and TRDJ1; TRDD3 aligns across 9 bases. The CDR3 loop spans 13 amino acids. Germline CDR1 is GEAIGNYY and CDR2 is EKD. This CDR3 is CACDTWGYAKLIF. The CDR3 coding sequence is TGTGCCTGTGACACCTGGGGATACGCTAAACTCATCTTC.

The chain has TRDV1 and TRDJ1, with TRDD3 matching 8 bases. There are 25 residues in the CDR3. In germline, CDR1 is TSWWSYY, CDR2 QGS. Trimming removed 2 bases from V and 2 bases from J; junction bases left unmatched: 34. The CDR3 DNA is TGTGCTCTTGGGGAAAGGCCGAGGGGCTATCCTACTGGGGATACCGATAGGACCTTAACCGATAAACTCATCTTT. It encodes CALGERPRGYPTGDTDRTLTDKLIF.